The 18 T cell receptor beta chains below come from one sample, sequenced in a study of shared clonotypes between healthy human individuals. The protocol was immunoSEQ multiplex PCR, while the TCRdb copy is restricted to in-frame clones and leaves out a portion. The profile shows just over 2,000,000 clones, 85% to 95% of them singletons. The sample taken for sequencing was naive CD4+ T cells sorted from blood. The subset here: CD45RA+ positively selected. Receptors originate from a man aged 18 to 29 in good health.

V and J are TRBV11-2 and TRBJ1-1; 10 bases are shared with TRBD1. Germline V gene lookup returns CDR1 SGHAT and CDR2 FQNNGV. The length of the CDR3 is 15 residues. V trimming: 2 bases; J trimming: 6 bases; junction bases outside the gene matches: 6. DNA for the CDR3: TGTGCCAGCAGCTTACAGACAGGGGGCCCCCCTGAAGCTTTCTTT. This codes for CASSLQTGGPPEAFF.

J is TRBJ2-3 and V is TRBV6-6, with D possibly matching TRBD2 (7 bases). The CDR3 covers 15 residues. Trimming took off 4 bases at V and 3 bases at J, with 14 bases between the two ends. The germline gives CDR1 MNHNY, CDR2 SVGAGI (reference sequence). The CDR3 region has the DNA TGTGCCAGCAGTTGGGGGGGGCGCGTTACAGATACGCAGTATTTT. Protein: CASSWGGRVTDTQYF.

V and J are TRBV6-5 and TRBJ2-7; 13 bases line up with TRBD2. The CDR3 has 15 residues. The trim removed 4 bases at V and 7 bases at J, leaving 7 bases unmatched. CDR1 is MNHEY and CDR2 is SVGAGI in the germline V gene. The DNA for the CDR3 is TGTGCCAGCAGTTTCGGGACTAGCGGGATGTGGGAGCAGTACTTC. Its translation: CASSFGTSGMWEQYF.

This sequence joins TRBV6-1 and TRBJ1-6; D unresolved. Trimming took off 4 bases at V and 4 bases at J, with 11 bases between the two ends. This CDR3 has 15 amino acids. Germline V gives CDR1 MNHNS, CDR2 SASEGT. CDR3 sequence reads: CASSGAGPYNSPLHF. CDR3 nucleotide sequence: TGTGCCAGCAGTGGCGCCGGGCCTTATAATTCACCCCTCCACTTT.

V usage is TRBV5-1 and J usage is TRBJ2-3; TRBD1 matches at 7 bases. CDR1 is SGHRS and CDR2 is YFSETQ in the germline V gene. The length of the CDR3 is 15 residues. The J segment lost 6 bases and the V segment lost 2 bases, leaving 9 bases of the junction unmatched. This CDR3 is CASSFEGGQSDTQYF. The CDR3 DNA follows: TGCGCCAGCAGCTTCGAAGGGGGCCAGTCGGATACGCAGTATTTT.

V is TRBV11-1 and J is TRBJ1-1, with TRBD1 identical over 9 bases. Trimming cost V 5 bases and J 1 base; bases outside gene matches: 2. CDR1 and CDR2 from the germline V gene are SGHAT and FQDESV (reference sequence). The length of the CDR3 is 14 residues. The CDR3 region is CASSQQGANTEAFF. Written as DNA, the CDR3 is TGTGCCAGCAGCCAACAGGGGGCGAACACTGAAGCTTTCTTT.

The V and J genes are TRBV27 and TRBJ2-7, with D perhaps TRBD1 (6 bases). This CDR3 has 14 residues. Germline V gene data show CDR1 as MNHEY and CDR2 as SMNVEV (reference sequence). Trimming shortened V by 10 bases and J by 3 bases, and 19 bases separated the two germline ends. This CDR3 reads CAKKTGTINYEQYF. In DNA form, the CDR3 reads TGTGCCAAAAAAACAGGGACCATTAACTACGAGCAGTACTTC.

This chain links TRBV6-6 with TRBJ2-2; unclear D gene. The V and J ends lost 0 bases and 5 bases respectively, with 7 bases between them. The CDR3 extends over 14 amino acids. Germline CDR1 is MNHNY and CDR2 is SVGAGI (reference sequence). CDR3 DNA: TGTGCCAGCAGTTACTCCACCATGACCGGGGAGCTGTTTTTT. It encodes CASSYSTMTGELFF.

The chain combines TRBV2 with TRBJ1-2; D possibly corresponds to TRBD1 (5 bases). The CDR3 covers 12 residues. The germline CDR1 and CDR2 sequences are SNHLY and FYNNEI. The germline V and J ends were trimmed by 6 bases and 5 bases, with 10 bases remaining between them. The CDR3 nucleotides read TGTGCCAGCAGCACCAGGGAATATGGCTACACCTTC. Translated: CASSTREYGYTF.

Comments on this clone: Other DNA sequences within the sample encode an identical CDR3. V gene TRBV29-1 combines with J gene TRBJ2-7; D is unresolved. The CDR3 consists of 11 residues. V was pared by 6 bases and J by 3 bases, with 9 bases between. CDR1 is SQVTM and CDR2 is ANQGSEA in the germline V gene. The CDR3 DNA sequence: TGCAGCGTGAAGGGAAGCTACGAGCAGTACTTC. It is translated as CSVKGSYEQYF.

The chain uses TRBV30 and TRBJ1-5; 8 bases map to TRBD1. This CDR3 has 15 amino acids. Germline lookup yields CDR1 GTSNPN and CDR2 SVGIG (reference sequence). J gave up 4 bases and V 3 bases, and 8 bases lay outside the gene matches. The CDR3 nucleotides read TGTGCCTGGAGGGGGACAGGATCAGCAAATCAGCCCCAGCATTTT. Translating it yields CAWRGTGSANQPQHF.

V is TRBV1 and J is TRBJ1-1. TRBV1 is termed a pseudogene. This CDR3 contains 13 residues. This CDR3 reads CTSSPRGGAEAFF. In DNA, the CDR3 is TGCACCAGCAGCCCCCGGGGGGGGGCTGAAGCTTTCTTT.

J is TRBJ1-2 and V is TRBV7-2; 8 bases match TRBD1. The J segment lost 2 bases and the V segment lost 5 bases, leaving 4 bases of the junction unmatched. CDR1 is SGHTA, CDR2 FQGNSA, per germline. This CDR3 spans 14 amino acids. The CDR3 loop reads CASSRQGLNYGYTF. CDR3 DNA sequence: TGTGCCAGCAGCCGACAGGGGCTCAACTATGGCTACACCTTC. The full variable domain, rest sourced from reference TRBV7-2 and TRBJ1-2, is GAGVSQSPSNKVTEKGKDVELRCDPISGHTALYWYRQSLGQGLEFLIYFQGNSAPDKSGLPSDRFSAERTGGSVSTLTIQRTQQEDSAVYLCASSRQGLNYGYTFGSGTRLTVV.

The J gene is TRBJ1-4, the V gene TRBV5-6; D may be TRBD1 (5 bases). The CDR3 contains 15 residues. CDR1 is SGHDT and CDR2 is YYEEEE in the germline V gene. V gave up 0 bases and J gave up 7 bases, with 13 bases separating them. In nucleotides, the CDR3 is TGTGCCAGCAGCTTGGTTTCCGGGACGGCTGAAAAACTGTTTTTT. Protein: CASSLVSGTAEKLFF.

A word on this clone: Additional DNA sequences in this sample encode the identical CDR3. The J gene is TRBJ2-7, the V gene TRBV2; D is possibly TRBD2 (5 bases). CDR1 SNHLY and CDR2 FYNNEI come from the germline V gene. This CDR3 has 14 residues. Trimming left V 5 bases short and J 0 bases short, with 11 bases between. The CDR3, as DNA: TGTGCCAGCAGTCGGACTGGCAGCTCCTACGAGCAGTACTTC. Protein product: CASSRTGSSYEQYF.

V usage is TRBV7-2 and J usage is TRBJ2-5, with 7 bases fitting TRBD2. Germline V lookup: CDR1 SGHTA, CDR2 FQGNSA. This CDR3 has 16 amino acids. V was clipped by 1 base and J by 5 bases; unmatched bases: 10. The CDR3 coding sequence is TGTGCCAGCAGCTTAGTGGCGGGAGTTAGAGAGGAGACCCAGTACTTC. Translating it yields CASSLVAGVREETQYF.

This clone appeared a single time. The chain is built from TRBV10-3 and TRBJ1-6; 9 bases are a match to TRBD1. There are 16 residues in the CDR3. The V and J ends lost 2 bases and 8 bases, in that order; junction bases with no gene match: 7. Germline CDR1 and CDR2: ENHRY and SYGVKD. CDR3 bases: TGTGCCATCAGTGAGCCGGGACAGGGAAACTATTCACCCCTCCACTTT. Residues: CAISEPGQGNYSPLHF.

The rearrangement joins TRBV4-3 to TRBJ2-3; D remains ambiguous. V was trimmed by 0 bases and J by 6 bases, leaving 4 bases between them. This CDR3 contains 12 residues. Germline CDR1 is LGHNA and CDR2 is YSLEER. CDR3 in amino acids: CASSQDRDTQYF. The CDR3 coding sequence is TGCGCCAGCAGCCAAGATCGTGATACGCAGTATTTT.